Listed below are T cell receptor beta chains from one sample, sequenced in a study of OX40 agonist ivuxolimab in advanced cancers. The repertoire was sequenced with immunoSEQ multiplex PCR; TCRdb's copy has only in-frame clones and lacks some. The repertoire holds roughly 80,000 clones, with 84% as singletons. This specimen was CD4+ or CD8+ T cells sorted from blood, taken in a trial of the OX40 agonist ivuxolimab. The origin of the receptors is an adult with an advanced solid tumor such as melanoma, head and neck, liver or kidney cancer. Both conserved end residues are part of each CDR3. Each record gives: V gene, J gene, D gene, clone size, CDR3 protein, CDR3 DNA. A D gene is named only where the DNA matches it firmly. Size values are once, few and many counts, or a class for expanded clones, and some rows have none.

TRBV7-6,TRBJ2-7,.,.,CASSLMGADEQYF,TGTGCCAGCAGCTTAATGGGGGCTGACGAGCAGTACTTC
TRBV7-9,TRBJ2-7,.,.,CASSLDRVSSYEQYF,TGTGCCAGCAGCTTAGACCGGGTAAGCTCCTACGAGCAGTACTTC
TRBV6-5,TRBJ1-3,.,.,CASSFTGISGNTIYF,TGTGCCAGCAGTTTCACAGGAATCTCTGGAAACACCATATATTTT
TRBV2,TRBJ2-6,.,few,CASSGSKGGANVLTF,TGTGCCAGCAGTGGTAGCAAGGGAGGGGCCAACGTCCTGACTTTC
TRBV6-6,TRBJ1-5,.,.,CASRHTGNQPQHF,TGTGCCAGCAGACATACAGGGAATCAGCCCCAGCATTTT
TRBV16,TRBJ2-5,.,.,CASSPRRDETQYF,TGTGCCAGCAGCCCCCGGAGAGATGAGACCCAGTACTTC
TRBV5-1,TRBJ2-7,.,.,CASSFGTYIYEGIHYEQYF,TGCGCCAGCAGCTTTGGAACATATATCTACGAGGGTATACACTACGAGCAGTACTTC
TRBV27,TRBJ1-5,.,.,CASSNGNQPQHF,TGTGCCAGCAGTAATGGCAATCAGCCCCAGCATTTT
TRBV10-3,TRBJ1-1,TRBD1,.,CAISERDRGNTEAFF,TGTGCCATCAGTGAGCGGGACAGGGGGAACACTGAAGCTTTCTTT
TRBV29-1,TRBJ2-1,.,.,CSGGGNEQFF,TGCAGTGGGGGCGGTAATGAGCAGTTCTTC
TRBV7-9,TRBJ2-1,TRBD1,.,CASSLLQGAYNEQFF,TGTGCCAGCAGCTTACTACAGGGGGCTTACAATGAGCAGTTCTTC
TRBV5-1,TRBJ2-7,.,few,CASSPRPGDYEQYF,TGCGCCAGCAGCCCGAGGCCAGGAGATTACGAGCAGTACTTC
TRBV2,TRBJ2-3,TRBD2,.,CASSDGLAGGPDTQYF,TGTGCCAGCAGTGACGGGCTAGCGGGGGGGCCAGATACGCAGTATTTT
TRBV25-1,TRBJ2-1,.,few,CASSERGYSYNEQFF,TGTGCCAGCAGTGAACGGGGTTACTCCTACAATGAGCAGTTCTTC
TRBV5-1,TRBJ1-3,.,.,CASSSQGDSRNTIYF,TGCGCCAGCAGCTCCCAGGGCGACTCACGAAACACCATATATTTT
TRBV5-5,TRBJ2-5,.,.,CASSGLLGQQETQYF,TGTGCCAGCAGCGGTCTTTTAGGACAGCAAGAGACCCAGTACTTC
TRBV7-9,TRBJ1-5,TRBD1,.,CASSLGQANQPQHF,TGTGCCAGCAGCCTAGGACAGGCCAATCAGCCCCAGCATTTT
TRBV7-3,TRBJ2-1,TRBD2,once,CASSLVGGRADEQFF,TGTGCCAGCAGCTTAGTCGGCGGGAGGGCCGATGAGCAGTTCTTC
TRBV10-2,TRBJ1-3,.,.,CASTQGRNTIYF,TGCGCCAGCACCCAGGGGAGAAACACCATATATTTT
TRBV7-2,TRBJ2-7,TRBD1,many,CASSLLAGGFNEQYF,TGTGCCAGCAGCTTATTGGCAGGGGGCTTCAACGAGCAGTACTTC
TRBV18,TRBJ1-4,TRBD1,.,CASSPGQGNEKLFF,TGTGCCAGCTCACCGGGACAGGGTAACGAAAAACTGTTTTTT
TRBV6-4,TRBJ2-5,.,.,CASSDEAETQYF,TGTGCCAGCAGTGACGAGGCGGAGACCCAGTACTTC
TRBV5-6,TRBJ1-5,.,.,CASSFSGSQPQHF,TGTGCCAGCAGCTTCTCAGGGAGCCAGCCCCAGCATTTT
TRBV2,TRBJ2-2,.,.,CASSERQITGELFF,TGTGCCAGCAGTGAACGACAGATCACCGGGGAGCTGTTTTTT
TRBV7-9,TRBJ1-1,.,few,CASSLVHGSEAFF,TGTGCCAGCAGCCTCGTGCATGGAAGTGAAGCTTTCTTT
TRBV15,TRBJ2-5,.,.,CATSTTEQETQYF,TGTGCCACCAGCACCACAGAACAAGAGACCCAGTACTTC
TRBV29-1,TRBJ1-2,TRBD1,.,CSVEDLTGRGDGYTF,TGCAGCGTTGAAGACTTGACAGGGCGAGGGGATGGCTACACCTTC